Listed below are T cell receptor beta chains from one sample, sequenced in a study of T cells in Graves' hyperthyroidism and ophthalmopathy. TCRdb recomputed calls from the multiplex PCR reads with MiXCR, one row per CDR3 protein. Among fewer than 800,000 distinct CDR3 sequences listed, over 15% were seen once. The sample taken for sequencing was blood. All receptors come from a man aged 18 to 35 with Graves' hyperthyroidism. Each CDR3 is given with its conserved first and last residue.

v_call	j_call	cdr3_length	cdr3_aa
TRBV5-6	TRBJ2-1	16	CASSLAVTGGYNEQFF
TRBV7-9	TRBJ2-3	14	CASSLTSTTDTQYF
TRBV6-1	TRBJ1-4	15	CASSGWGQGNEKLFF
TRBV7-8	TRBJ1-3	16	CASSGGRILSGNTIYF
TRBV30	TRBJ1-1	16	CACFPITGAGGTEAFF
TRBV18	TRBJ2-2	16	CASSQASGANTGELFF
TRBV12-3/TRBV12-4	TRBJ2-6	17	CASSSMGTRFGANVLTF
TRBV12-3/TRBV12-4	TRBJ2-1	15	CASSDRLAGDREQFF
TRBV11-3	TRBJ2-7	15	CASSLWGRGSYEQYF
TRBV7-6	TRBJ2-3	16	CTSSSTPGLSTDTQYF
TRBV27	TRBJ2-3	16	CASSSEGFSRLSTQYF
TRBV29-1	TRBJ2-2	15	CSVAYGTMGTGELFF
TRBV7-9	TRBJ2-3	14	CASSLRLPQGTQYF
TRBV24-1	TRBJ2-1	16	CATSDFSRSSYNEQFF
TRBV2	TRBJ1-2	15	CASSISARREVGYTF
TRBV30	TRBJ2-5	15	CACSFLAGGLETQYF
TRBV30	TRBJ2-6	17	CAWSARQGPSGANVLTF
TRBV15	TRBJ2-1	13	CATSRDGGFQQFF
TRBV4-1	TRBJ2-7	16	CASSQDKGLSSYEQYF
TRBV18	TRBJ2-7	16	CASSPLWATGNYEQYF
TRBV19	TRBJ1-1	13	CASRDSLNTEAFF
TRBV19	TRBJ2-1	10	CASKNNEQFF
TRBV7-9	TRBJ2-3	14	CASSWTDPTDTQYF
TRBV28	TRBJ2-4	15	CASSSPTGGENIQYF
TRBV7-9	TRBJ2-3	11	CASSPGQWQYF
TRBV28	TRBJ1-5	17	CASSFPPGQGYNQPQHF
TRBV6-1	TRBJ2-1	16	CACRPRTSRSNNEQFF
TRBV7-2	TRBJ2-2	13	CASSHRDPPELFF
TRBV20-1	TRBJ2-7	14	CSARPYRGAYEQYF
TRBV30	TRBJ1-4	14	CACLEAGRDEKLFF
TRBV5-1	TRBJ2-7	12	CASSPSLDEQYF
TRBV5-8	TRBJ2-6	16	CASSFRQASGANVLTF
TRBV28	TRBJ2-5	14	CASSFRAVQETQYF
TRBV5-1	TRBJ2-7	14	CASSLDRTTYEQYF
TRBV10-3	TRBJ1-2	15	CAISVPGQGTYGYTF
TRBV29-1	TRBJ2-7	12	CSVTRDKYEQYF
TRBV10-3	TRBJ2-5	15	CAISDPGGPQETQYF
TRBV5-1	TRBJ1-1	14	CASSLGQIVAEAFF
TRBV18	TRBJ2-7	16	CASSPCGGTSSYEQYF
TRBV3-1	TRBJ1-1	15	CASSPPGTPNTEAFF
TRBV7-3	TRBJ2-1	17	CASSSQGSGSSYNEQFF
TRBV30	TRBJ1-5	16	CAWSVGKVQRNQPQHF
TRBV5-4	TRBJ2-7	15	CASSLGPDLNYEQYF
TRBV20-1	TRBJ2-1	16	CSADGTSGRGYNEQFF
TRBV20-1	TRBJ2-7	14	CSARDKSGSYEQYF
TRBV28	TRBJ1-2	14	CASSLKGVDYGYTF
TRBV28	TRBJ2-3	17	CASSWEGASGSADTQYF
TRBV5-1	TRBJ1-2	14	CASSLDPGGGGYTF
TRBV11-1	TRBJ1-4	14	CASSFDRMSEKLFF
TRBV27	TRBJ1-1	15	CASSLSLGGNTEAFF
TRBV27	TRBJ2-3	13	CASSWDHTDTQYF
TRBV7-8	TRBJ1-5	13	CASSPSFNQPQHF
TRBV12-3/TRBV12-4	TRBJ2-5	15	CASSPAGRRQETQYF
TRBV9	TRBJ2-3	17	CASSVDPNLSRVDTQYF
TRBV5-6	TRBJ1-1	13	CASSSGGFTEAFF
TRBV19	TRBJ1-1	15	CASSIGPRSGAEAFF
TRBV11-1	TRBJ2-7	15	CASSLSGQFSYEQYF
TRBV7-9	TRBJ1-2	15	CASSPQAGANYGYTF
TRBV28	TRBJ2-1	13	CASSWELAGNQFF